The 9 T cell receptor beta chains reported below all come from one sample, sequenced in a study of OX40 agonist ivuxolimab in advanced cancers. Library method: the immunoSEQ multiplex PCR assay. TCRdb holds this immuneACCESS table with in-frame rearrangements only. Some clones are missing; in checked studies, unresolved V genes explain under half, and the rest has no known cause. The sample table lists approximately 66,000 clones, 83% of them with a count of one. The top ten hold roughly 3.2% of the sample. The sample consisted of CD4+ or CD8+ T cells sorted from blood, taken in a trial of the OX40 agonist ivuxolimab. These receptors were collected from an adult with an advanced solid tumor such as melanoma, head and neck, liver or kidney cancer.

The gene calls are TRBV18 and TRBJ2-3, with D tentatively TRBD2 (6 bases). The ends were cut back, 3 bases at V and 1 base at J, with 14 bases in the middle. Germline lookup yields CDR1 KGHSH and CDR2 LQKENI. The length of the CDR3 is 16 residues. CDR3 coding DNA: TGTGCCAGCTCACCTCCCCGGGGCGGGGGCACAGATACGCAGTATTTT. Translation gives CASSPPRGGGTDTQYF.

The table lists this clone with a count of one. The chain links TRBV28 to TRBJ2-7; the match to TRBD1 covers 8 bases. The germline gives CDR1 MDHEN, CDR2 SYDVKM. V lost 6 bases, J lost 6 bases, and 10 bases stayed unmatched. The CDR3 contains 14 residues. The CDR3 here is CASSPGQAISEQYF. The CDR3 bases are TGTGCCAGCAGCCCGGGACAGGCCATCTCCGAGCAGTACTTC.

The chain recombines TRBV20-1 with TRBJ2-5; D is tentatively TRBD1 or TRBD2 (5 bases each). Per germline, CDR1 DFQATT and CDR2 SNEGSKA (reference sequence). Trimming took 7 bases from V and 5 from J, leaving 11 bases between them. This CDR3 spans 11 amino acids. CDR3 coding DNA: TGCAGTGTCCCGGGACCGGAGACCCAGTACTTC. It translates to CSVPGPETQYF.

The gene calls are TRBV7-6 and TRBJ2-1; TRBD1 matches at 7 bases. CDR1 and CDR2 (germline): SGHVS, FNYEAQ. There are 15 residues in the CDR3. Trimming cost V 4 bases and J 7 bases; bases outside gene matches: 10. This CDR3 is CASSWRQGDVNEQFF. For the CDR3, the DNA is TGTGCCAGCAGCTGGAGACAGGGAGATGTTAATGAGCAGTTCTTC.

The count of this clone is one. V is TRBV9 and J is TRBJ1-1; D possibly corresponds to TRBD1 (5 bases). This CDR3 is 17 amino acids long. CDR1 is SGDLS and CDR2 is YYNGEE in the germline V gene. The V end lost 3 bases, the J end lost 0 bases, and 18 bases lay between the germline ends. The DNA for the CDR3 is TGTGCCAGCAGCGCTAGGGGTTCGGGGACGCTGAACACTGAAGCTTTCTTT. This encodes CASSARGSGTLNTEAFF.

This chain uses TRBV5-4 with TRBJ2-5; D assignment may be TRBD1 or TRBD2 (6 bases each). CDR1 SGHNT and CDR2 YYREEE come from the germline V gene (reference sequence). The CDR3 is made up of 14 amino acids. The V end lost 4 bases, the J end lost 5 bases, and 15 bases lay between the germline ends. The CDR3 region is CASSLRGGTETQYF. The CDR3 DNA follows: TGTGCCAGCAGCCTCAGAGGGGGGACGGAGACCCAGTACTTC.

This clone was detected only a few times. V and J are TRBV5-1 and TRBJ1-2; D is possibly TRBD1 (6 bases). Germline CDR1 is SGHRS and CDR2 is YFSETQ. The CDR3 extends over 13 amino acids. V shed 4 bases and J shed 4 bases, with 11 bases lying between them. The CDR3 bases are TGCGCCAGCAGCCCCGACAGGCCCTATGGCTACACCTTC. Translating gives CASSPDRPYGYTF.

The rearrangement uses TRBV5-1 and TRBJ2-5; TRBD2 might be the D (6 bases). The CDR3 runs to 15 residues. With 4 bases removed from V and 5 bases from J, the gap between germline ends came to 18 bases. CDR1 SGHRS and CDR2 YFSETQ come from the germline V gene. Written as DNA, the CDR3 is TGCGCCAGCAGCACGGGACTGCCAATCGGTGAGACCCAGTACTTC. Translation gives CASSTGLPIGETQYF. The whole variable domain, remainder taken from reference TRBV5-1 and TRBJ2-5, is KAGVTQTPRYLIKTRGQQVTLSCSPISGHRSVSWYQQTPGQGLQFLFEYFSETQRNKGNFPGRFSGRQFSNSRSEMNVSTLELGDSALYLCASSTGLPIGETQYFGPGTRLLVL.

This chain links TRBV30 with TRBJ1-3; weak D call: TRBD1 (6 bases). Germline loops: CDR1 GTSNPN, CDR2 SVGIG (reference sequence). The germline V and J ends were trimmed by 4 bases and 0 bases, with 19 bases remaining between them. This CDR3 has 17 amino acids. CDR3 region: CAWMPQAGASSGNTIYF. In DNA, the CDR3 is TGTGCCTGGATGCCCCAGGCAGGGGCGAGCTCTGGAAACACCATATATTTT.